These 27 T cell receptor beta chains share one sample of origin, sequenced in a study of T cells in Graves' hyperthyroidism and ophthalmopathy. RNA transcripts were the template for amplifying TCR beta CDR3 regions. TCR CDR3 underwent first-round RT-PCR with the HTBI primer set. TCRdb ran MiXCR on the multiplex PCR reads and lists one entry per CDR3 protein. The table shows under 450,000 distinct CDR3 sequences, with 15% to 18% occurring only once. Sequencing was carried out using blood. The receptors derive from a woman younger than 35 with Graves' hyperthyroidism.

This clonotype was detected ten times or more. The chain has TRBV20-1 and TRBJ2-7; 7 bases agree with TRBD1. Losses at the gene ends were 5 bases for V and 0 bases for J; bases not matched to a gene: 13. CDR3 length: 16 amino acids. Germline V gene data show CDR1 as DFQATT and CDR2 as SNEGSKA (reference sequence). In DNA, the CDR3 is TGCAGTGCTTTCAGCGCCGGGACAGCCCCCTCCTACGAGCAGTACTTC. Translation gives CSAFSAGTAPSYEQYF.

The chain has TRBV28 and TRBJ1-6, with TRBD1 matching 8 bases. The CDR3 has 16 amino acids. Losses at the gene ends were 6 bases for V and 6 bases for J; bases not matched to a gene: 10. CDR1 and CDR2 (germline): MDHEN, SYDVKM. The chain's CDR3 is CASSQQGGGGNSPLHF. CDR3 in DNA: TGTGCCAGCAGCCAACAGGGGGGGGGTGGTAATTCACCCCTCCACTTT.

This clonotype was seen ten or more times. The chain uses TRBV11-2 and TRBJ1-1; D unclear. CDR1 SGHAT and CDR2 FQNNGV come from the germline V gene. There are 13 residues in the CDR3. The V end was cut by 4 bases, the J end by 10 bases, with 16 bases between. The CDR3 reads CASSSIRRTTAFF. CDR3 coding DNA: TGTGCCAGCAGCTCCATACGTCGGACTACAGCTTTCTTT.

This clonotype was seen many times. The V and J genes are TRBV28 and TRBJ1-1; no definite D call. Trimming cost V 8 bases and J 2 bases, with 6 bases left between them. The CDR3 length is 11 residues. CDR1 is MDHEN and CDR2 is SYDVKM in the germline V gene. This CDR3 reads CASSGNTEAFF. In DNA, the CDR3 is TGTGCCAGCTCGGGAAACACTGAAGCTTTCTTT.

Many counts were recorded for this clonotype. V usage is TRBV27 and J usage is TRBJ1-1, with D hard to call. The germline V and J ends were trimmed by 1 base and 1 base, with 7 bases remaining between them. This CDR3 has 14 residues. Germline assignment: CDR1 MNHEY and CDR2 SMNVEV (reference sequence). This chain's CDR3 is CASSLFAENTEAFF. The CDR3 DNA follows: TGTGCCAGCAGTTTATTTGCCGAGAACACTGAAGCTTTCTTT.

Of note for this clonotype: This sequence may be a read error, since a much larger clone differs from it by one base. The chain recombines TRBV12-3 or TRBV12-4 with TRBJ2-5; unclear D gene. The CDR3 covers 14 residues. The chain's CDR3 is CASSLAGSKEAQYF. In DNA, the CDR3 is TGTGCCAGCAGTTTAGCGGGATCTAAAGAGGCCCAGTACTTC.

This clonotype was counted many times. This chain links TRBV6-1 with TRBJ2-2; perhaps TRBD2 as D (5 bases). Germline V gene data show CDR1 as MNHNS and CDR2 as SASEGT. V gave up 5 bases and J gave up 5 bases, with 12 bases separating them. This CDR3 is built from 14 residues. CDR3 coding DNA: TGTGCCAGCAGTCGGACTGACGAGACCGGGGAGCTGTTTTTT. Protein sequence: CASSRTDETGELFF.

The V gene is TRBV5-1, the J gene TRBJ2-5; possibly TRBD2 for D (5 bases). The CDR3 covers 14 residues. The germline V gene has CDR1 SGHRS and CDR2 YFSETQ. Trimming shortened V by 4 bases and J by 5 bases, and 15 bases separated the two germline ends. CDR3 coding DNA: TGCGCCAGCAGCGCCGCTAGGGCGGGTGAGACCCAGTACTTC. As protein: CASSAARAGETQYF.

This clonotype was seen at least ten times. This chain uses TRBV24-1 with TRBJ2-7; D ambiguous. This CDR3 comprises 12 residues. Trimming removed 5 bases from V and 7 bases from J, with 11 bases in between. In germline, CDR1 is KGHDR, CDR2 SFDVKD. The CDR3 DNA follows: TGTGCCACCAGTGGCGCAGGCGATGAGCAGTACTTC. Its protein is CATSGAGDEQYF.

In this sample, this clonotype turned up many times. This sequence joins TRBV27 and TRBJ2-1; tentatively, D is TRBD2 (6 bases). The CDR3 has 17 amino acids. The V and J ends lost 6 bases and 0 bases respectively, with 18 bases between them. CDR1 and CDR2 from the germline V gene are MNHEY and SMNVEV (reference sequence). The CDR3 protein is CASSGTHGWSSYNEQFF. CDR3 DNA sequence: TGTGCCAGCAGCGGGACTCACGGATGGTCCTCCTACAATGAGCAGTTCTTC.

This clonotype was seen a few times. CDR3 coding DNA: TGTGCCAGCAGCCAAGAGCCTCAGGGGGCCAGCGGTCAGCCCCAGCATTTT. It codes for CASSQEPQGASGQPQHF. The J gene is TRBJ1-5, the V gene TRBV4-2; the match to TRBD1 covers 8 bases. The CDR3 has 17 residues. Trimming took 0 bases from V and 6 from J; bases not matched to a gene: 10. CDR1 and CDR2 from the germline V gene are LGHNA and YNFKEQ.

This clonotype was observed at least ten times. The chain employs TRBV20-1 and TRBJ2-7; D might be TRBD2 (5 bases). V was cut by 3 bases and J by 2 bases, with 11 bases left in between. This CDR3 is built from 13 residues. Germline CDR1 and CDR2: DFQATT and SNEGSKA (reference sequence). For the CDR3, the DNA is TGCAGTGCTAGCCAGCGGCAAACCTACGAGCAGTACTTC. Encoded protein: CSASQRQTYEQYF.

This clonotype occurred a few times. V gene TRBV4-1 combines with J gene TRBJ1-5; D unresolved. Trimming shortened V by 0 bases and J by 9 bases, and 9 bases separated the two germline ends. The CDR3 length is 13 residues. Germline loops: CDR1 MGHRA, CDR2 YSYEKL. CDR3: CASSQDQSLPQHF. As DNA, the CDR3 is TGCGCCAGCAGCCAAGATCAGAGTCTGCCCCAGCATTTT.

The rearrangement links TRBV5-4 to TRBJ2-7, with 9 bases fitting TRBD2. This CDR3 region has 16 residues. Germline assignment: CDR1 SGHNT and CDR2 YYREEE (reference sequence). J gave up 3 bases and V 0 bases, and 7 bases lay outside the gene matches. This chain's CDR3 is CASSLDRGRAFYEQYF. For the CDR3, the DNA is TGTGCCAGCAGCTTGGATCGCGGGAGGGCGTTCTACGAGCAGTACTTC.

This chain links TRBV20-1 with TRBJ2-7, with D perhaps matching TRBD1 or TRBD2 (6 bases each). CDR3 length: 14 amino acids. V was clipped by 1 base and J by 4 bases, with 14 bases between them. From germline, CDR1 is DFQATT and CDR2 SNEGSKA (reference sequence). CDR3 amino acids: CSARVPGASYEQYF. CDR3 sequence (DNA): TGCAGTGCTAGAGTTCCGGGGGCTTCGTACGAGCAGTACTTC.

About this clonotype: At one end the junction does not follow the germline gene, possibly because of a read error. The DNA for the CDR3 is TGTACCACCAGCAGAGATGTAGTCAAGTTTACTACGCAGTATTTT. Translating it yields CTTSRDVVKFTTQYF. The chain joins TRBV15 to TRBJ2-3, with no clear D. The CDR3 consists of 15 residues. Germline V gene data show CDR1 as LNHNV and CDR2 as YYDKDF (reference sequence).

Many counts were recorded for this clonotype. The genes are TRBV2 and TRBJ2-1; 8 bases agree with TRBD2. CDR3 length: 12 residues. Germline V CDR1 and CDR2: SNHLY, FYNNEI. In DNA form, the CDR3 reads TGTGCTACTAGCGGTACCTACAATGAGCAGTTCTTC. As protein: CATSGTYNEQFF.

This clonotype occurred many times. V usage is TRBV11-2 and J usage is TRBJ2-5; a weak D match, TRBD1 (6 bases). The germline gives CDR1 SGHAT, CDR2 FQNNGV. The CDR3 length is 14 residues. V gave up 3 bases and J gave up 5 bases, with 13 bases separating them. The CDR3, as DNA: TGTGCCAGCAGCTTTTGGGGGCCTTGGGAGACCCAGTACTTC. Residues: CASSFWGPWETQYF.

In this sample, this clonotype turned up many times. The V gene is TRBV2, the J gene TRBJ2-7; D gene unclear. Trimming removed 7 bases from V and 0 bases from J, with 16 bases in between. Germline loops: CDR1 SNHLY, CDR2 FYNNEI. CDR3 length: 15 amino acids. The CDR3 loop reads CASTRRRLTSYEQYF. In nucleotides, the CDR3 is TGTGCCAGCACCCGAAGGCGCCTTACCTCCTACGAGCAGTACTTC. Full variable domain (outside the CDR3, taken from reference TRBV2 and TRBJ2-7): EPEVTQTPSHQVTQMGQEVILRCVPISNHLYFYWYRQILGQKVEFLVSFYNNEISEKSEIFDDQFSVERPDGSNFTLKIRSTKLEDSAMYFCASTRRRLTSYEQYFGPGTRLTVT.

There are many counts of this clonotype. The chain employs TRBV7-9 and TRBJ2-5; D not certain. This CDR3 has 15 amino acids. Germline CDR1 and CDR2: SEHNR and FQNEAQ (reference sequence). Trimming shortened V by 6 bases and J by 4 bases, and 18 bases separated the two germline ends. This CDR3 reads CASSSSQGFPETQYF. As DNA, the CDR3 is TGTGCCAGCAGTTCTTCCCAAGGGTTCCCAGAGACCCAGTACTTC.

This clonotype has only a few counts. This chain connects TRBV15 to TRBJ2-1, with a tentative D call TRBD2 (6 bases). From germline, CDR1 is LNHNV and CDR2 YYDKDF (reference sequence). CDR3 length: 16 residues. V shed 0 bases and J shed 9 bases, with 18 bases lying between them. This CDR3 is CATSREVSGAGGEQFF. CDR3 nucleotide sequence: TGTGCCACCAGCAGAGAGGTCTCGGGCGCCGGGGGTGAGCAGTTCTTC.

This rearrangement joins TRBV5-1 to TRBJ2-5; a possible D gene is TRBD1 (6 bases). Looked up from germline, CDR1 is SGHRS and CDR2 is YFSETQ. The CDR3 runs 14 residues. V dropped 2 bases and J dropped 1 base, with 9 bases sitting between them. CDR3 amino acids: CASSFGRGQETQYF. In nucleotides, the CDR3 is TGCGCCAGCAGCTTCGGCAGGGGCCAAGAGACCCAGTACTTC.

This chain connects TRBV20-1 to TRBJ2-2, with D possibly matching TRBD1 (8 bases). The germline V and J ends were trimmed by 0 bases and 8 bases, with 13 bases remaining between them. The CDR3 sequence is 14 residues long. The germline CDR1 and CDR2 sequences are DFQATT and SNEGSKA (reference sequence). The CDR3 DNA reads as TGCAGTGCTAGAGAAGGACAGGGAGGGGGGGAGCTGTTTTTT. This sequence encodes CSAREGQGGGELFF.

This clonotype was recorded at least ten times. The V gene is TRBV6-6, the J gene TRBJ2-3; D unresolved. The CDR3 has 14 residues. Trimming took off 0 bases at V and 4 bases at J, with 8 bases between the two ends. Germline V gene data show CDR1 as MNHNY and CDR2 as SVGAGI (reference sequence). CDR3 protein: CASSYSIFADTQYF. The DNA for the CDR3 is TGTGCCAGCAGTTACTCTATATTTGCAGATACGCAGTATTTT.

This clonotype has a count of ten or more. The rearrangement uses TRBV20-1 and TRBJ2-7; weak D call: TRBD1 (5 bases). The CDR3 is 13 residues long. With 6 bases removed from V and 1 base from J, the gap between germline ends came to 13 bases. Germline V gives CDR1 DFQATT, CDR2 SNEGSKA (reference sequence). This chain's CDR3 is CSAPFDRSYEQYF. The CDR3, as DNA: TGCAGTGCCCCTTTTGACAGATCCTACGAGCAGTACTTC.

The J gene is TRBJ2-1, the V gene TRBV9; D perhaps matches TRBD2 (5 bases). V lost 4 bases and J 4 bases, leaving 18 bases between the germline ends. The CDR3 loop spans 16 amino acids. Germline V lookup: CDR1 SGDLS, CDR2 YYNGEE. CDR3: CASSPVPGKGYNEQFF. CDR3 nucleotides: TGTGCCAGCAGCCCTGTGCCGGGGAAGGGATACAATGAGCAGTTCTTC. The complete variable domain, with remaining parts taken from reference TRBV9 and TRBJ2-1, reads DSGVTQTPKHLITATGQRVTLRCSPRSGDLSVYWYQQSLDQGLQFLIQYYNGEERAKGNILERFSAQQFPDLHSELNLSSLELGDSALYFCASSPVPGKGYNEQFFGPGTRLTVL.

This clonotype was seen at least ten times. V is TRBV11-2 and J is TRBJ2-2; 9 bases align to TRBD2. V shed 4 bases and J 5 bases; nucleotides not matched to a gene: 5. There are 15 residues in the CDR3. The V gene's germline CDR1 is SGHAT and CDR2 FQNNGV. The CDR3 region is CASSSLAGDTGELFF. CDR3 bases: TGTGCCAGCAGCTCTTTAGCGGGGGATACCGGGGAGCTGTTTTTT.